Below, 3 T cell receptor beta chains from the same sample are listed, as sequenced in a study of spatial heterogeneity in lung cancer. Sample time point: blood at routine non-recurrence follow-up after resection. Tumor, nontumor lung or frozen PBMC supplied whole RNA, sequenced without sorting. Each CDR3 protein is one row after TCRdb ran MiXCR on the 5' RACE reads. The data show around 110,000 distinct CDR3 sequences, with more than 10% seen just once and approximately 15% held by the top ten. The starting material was PBMCs, obtained at follow-up. These receptors were collected from a male donor with early-stage non-small cell lung cancer.

This clonotype has just a few counts. The J gene is TRBJ2-4, the V gene TRBV28, with 7 nucleotides matching TRBD1. Per the germline V gene, CDR1 is MDHEN and CDR2 is SYDVKM. CDR3 size: 15 residues. With 7 bases clipped from V and 2 bases from J, the junction kept 8 bases outside the gene matches. The CDR3 protein is CASNRIQGSKNIQYF. The CDR3 DNA reads TGTGCCAGCAATCGGATACAGGGGTCCAAAAACATTCAGTACTTC.

This clonotype was seen more than once but under ten times. This sequence joins TRBV7-9 and TRBJ1-1, with TRBD1 identical over 7 bases. CDR3 length: 12 residues. Germline lookup yields CDR1 SEHNR and CDR2 FQNEAQ (reference sequence). J lost 10 bases, V lost 5 bases, and 7 bases had no gene match. CDR3 amino acids: CASSLPGGVAFF. CDR3 bases: TGTGCCAGCAGCCTTCCAGGGGGGGTAGCTTTCTTT.

The chain employs TRBV29-1 and TRBJ2-5; D might be TRBD1 (6 bases). Germline V gives CDR1 SQVTM, CDR2 ANQGSEA. The length of the CDR3 is 12 residues. V was trimmed by 6 bases and J by 4 bases, leaving 12 bases between them. This CDR3 reads CSVAQGGETQYF. DNA of the CDR3: TGCAGCGTAGCACAGGGCGGAGAGACCCAGTACTTC.